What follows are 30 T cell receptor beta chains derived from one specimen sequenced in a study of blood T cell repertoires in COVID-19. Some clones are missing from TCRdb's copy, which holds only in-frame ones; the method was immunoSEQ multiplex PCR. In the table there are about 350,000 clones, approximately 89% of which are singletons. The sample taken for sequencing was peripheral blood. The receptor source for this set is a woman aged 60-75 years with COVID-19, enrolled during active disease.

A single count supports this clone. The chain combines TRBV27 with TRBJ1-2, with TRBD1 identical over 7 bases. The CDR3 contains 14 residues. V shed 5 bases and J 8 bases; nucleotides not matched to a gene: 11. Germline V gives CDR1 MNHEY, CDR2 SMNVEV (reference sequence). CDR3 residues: CASSRQGDIGGYTF. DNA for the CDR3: TGTGCCAGCAGTCGGCAGGGGGATATTGGGGGCTACACCTTC.

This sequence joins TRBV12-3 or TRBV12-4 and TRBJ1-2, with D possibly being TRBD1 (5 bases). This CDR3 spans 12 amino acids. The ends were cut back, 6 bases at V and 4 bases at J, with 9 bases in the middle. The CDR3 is CASSGHVYGYTF. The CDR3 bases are TGTGCCAGCAGCGGACACGTCTATGGCTACACCTTC.

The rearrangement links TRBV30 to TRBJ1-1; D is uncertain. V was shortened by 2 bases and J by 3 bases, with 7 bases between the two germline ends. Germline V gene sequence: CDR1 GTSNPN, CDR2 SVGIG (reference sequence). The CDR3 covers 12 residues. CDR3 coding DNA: TGTGCCTGGAGTCCCAGGTACACTGAAGCTTTCTTT. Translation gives CAWSPRYTEAFF.

CDR3 loop: CASSLTGLRQPQHF. The CDR3 DNA follows: TGTGCCAGCAGTCTTACGGGGTTACGACAGCCCCAGCATTTT. This rearrangement joins TRBV28 to TRBJ1-5; D unresolved. Germline CDR1 is MDHEN and CDR2 is SYDVKM. V was trimmed by 5 bases and J by 7 bases, leaving 15 bases between them. The CDR3 is 14 amino acids.

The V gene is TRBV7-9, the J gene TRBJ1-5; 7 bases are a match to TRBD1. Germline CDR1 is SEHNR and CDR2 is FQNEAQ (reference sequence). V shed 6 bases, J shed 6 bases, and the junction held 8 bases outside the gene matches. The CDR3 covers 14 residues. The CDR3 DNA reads TGTGCCAGCAGGCCTACAGGGGATAGTCAGCCCCAGCATTTT. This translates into CASRPTGDSQPQHF.

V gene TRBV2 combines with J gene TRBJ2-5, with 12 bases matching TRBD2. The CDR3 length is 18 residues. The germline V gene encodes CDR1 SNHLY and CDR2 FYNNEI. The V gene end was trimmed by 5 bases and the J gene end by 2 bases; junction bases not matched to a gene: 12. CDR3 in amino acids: CASSKGQSSGGAQETQYF. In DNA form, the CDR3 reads TGTGCCAGCAGTAAGGGCCAGTCTAGCGGGGGGGCTCAAGAGACCCAGTACTTC.

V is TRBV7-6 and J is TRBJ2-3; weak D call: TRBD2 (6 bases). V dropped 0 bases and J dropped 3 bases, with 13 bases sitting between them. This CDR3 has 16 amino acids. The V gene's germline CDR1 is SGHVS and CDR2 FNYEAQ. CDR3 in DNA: TGTGCCAGCAGCTTAGCGGGGGGTGTGAGGACAGATACGCAGTATTTT. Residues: CASSLAGGVRTDTQYF. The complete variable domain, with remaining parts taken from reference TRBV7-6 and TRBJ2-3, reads GAGVSQSPRYKVTKRGQDVALRCDPISGHVSLYWYRQALGQGPEFLTYFNYEAQQDKSGLPNDRFSAERPEGSISTLTIQRTEQRDSAMYRCASSLAGGVRTDTQYFGPGTRLTVL.

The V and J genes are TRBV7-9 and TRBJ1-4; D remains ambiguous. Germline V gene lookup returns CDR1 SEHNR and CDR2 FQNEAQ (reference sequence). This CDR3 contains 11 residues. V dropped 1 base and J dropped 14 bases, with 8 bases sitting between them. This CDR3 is CASSLGNGLFF. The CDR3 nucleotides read TGTGCCAGCAGCTTAGGGAACGGGCTGTTTTTT. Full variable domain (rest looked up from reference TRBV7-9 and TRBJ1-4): DTGVSQNPRHKITKRGQNVTFRCDPISEHNRLYWYRQTLGQGPEFLTYFQNEAQLEKSRLLSDRFSAERPKGSFSTLEIQRTEQGDSAMYLCASSLGNGLFFGSGTQLSVL.

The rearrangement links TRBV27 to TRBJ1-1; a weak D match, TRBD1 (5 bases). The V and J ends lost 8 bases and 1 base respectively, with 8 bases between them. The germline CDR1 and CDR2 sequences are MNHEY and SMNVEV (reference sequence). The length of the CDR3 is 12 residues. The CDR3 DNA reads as TGTGCCAGCCGCACAGGGAACACTGAAGCTTTCTTT. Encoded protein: CASRTGNTEAFF.

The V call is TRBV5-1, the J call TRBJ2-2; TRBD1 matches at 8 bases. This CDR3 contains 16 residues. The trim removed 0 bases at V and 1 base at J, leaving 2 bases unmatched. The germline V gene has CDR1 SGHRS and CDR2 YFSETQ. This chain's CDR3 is CASSLGGQVNTGELFF. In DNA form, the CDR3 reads TGCGCCAGCAGCTTGGGGGGACAGGTGAACACCGGGGAGCTGTTTTTT. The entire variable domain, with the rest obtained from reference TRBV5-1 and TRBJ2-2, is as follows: KAGVTQTPRYLIKTRGQQVTLSCSPISGHRSVSWYQQTPGQGLQFLFEYFSETQRNKGNFPGRFSGRQFSNSRSEMNVSTLELGDSALYLCASSLGGQVNTGELFFGEGSRLTVL.

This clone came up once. The CDR3 nucleotides read TGTGCCAGCAGTAACGGGGACAGGTGGAACACTGAAGCTTTCTTT. Translated, it gives CASSNGDRWNTEAFF. The chain uses TRBV28 and TRBJ1-1; TRBD1 agrees at 8 bases. Trimming removed 5 bases from V and 1 base from J; junction bases left unmatched: 6. CDR3 size: 15 residues. Germline lookup yields CDR1 MDHEN and CDR2 SYDVKM.

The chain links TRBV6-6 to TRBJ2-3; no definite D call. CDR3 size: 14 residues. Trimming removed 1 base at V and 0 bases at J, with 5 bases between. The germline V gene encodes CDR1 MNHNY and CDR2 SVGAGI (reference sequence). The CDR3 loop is CASSYFTSTDTQYF. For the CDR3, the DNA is TGTGCCAGCAGTTACTTCACTAGCACAGATACGCAGTATTTT.

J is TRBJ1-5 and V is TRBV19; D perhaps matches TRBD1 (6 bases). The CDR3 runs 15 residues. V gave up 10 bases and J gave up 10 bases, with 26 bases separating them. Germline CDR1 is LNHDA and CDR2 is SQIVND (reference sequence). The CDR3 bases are TGTGCCACCGCTATCGACAGGTCCACGGGAAACCCCCAGCATTTT. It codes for CATAIDRSTGNPQHF.

The CDR3 protein is CASSPTDSGYGYTF. The CDR3 coding sequence is TGCGCCAGCAGCCCAACGGACAGCGGCTATGGCTACACCTTC. V usage is TRBV4-1 and J usage is TRBJ1-2; D possibly corresponds to TRBD1 (6 bases). V was clipped by 4 bases and J by 4 bases, with 13 bases between them. The V gene's germline CDR1 is MGHRA and CDR2 YSYEKL. The CDR3 is 14 residues long.

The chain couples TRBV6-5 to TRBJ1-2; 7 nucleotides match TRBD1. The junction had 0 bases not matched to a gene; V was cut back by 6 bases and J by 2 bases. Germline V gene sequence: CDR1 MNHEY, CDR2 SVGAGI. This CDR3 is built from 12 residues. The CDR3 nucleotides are TGTGCCAGCAGGACAGGGAACTATGGCTACACCTTC. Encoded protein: CASRTGNYGYTF.

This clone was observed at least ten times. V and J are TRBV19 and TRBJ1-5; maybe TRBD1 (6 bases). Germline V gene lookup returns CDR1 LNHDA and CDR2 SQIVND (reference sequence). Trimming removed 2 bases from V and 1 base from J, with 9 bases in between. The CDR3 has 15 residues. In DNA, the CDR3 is TGTGCCAGTAGTATAATAGGACAGAGCAATCAGCCCCAGCATTTT. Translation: CASSIIGQSNQPQHF. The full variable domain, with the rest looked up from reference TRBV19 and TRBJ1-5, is DGGITQSPKYLFRKEGQNVTLSCEQNLNHDAMYWYRQDPGQGLRLIYYSQIVNDFQKGDIAEGYSVSREKKESFPLTVTSAQKNPTAFYLCASSIIGQSNQPQHFGDGTRLSIL.

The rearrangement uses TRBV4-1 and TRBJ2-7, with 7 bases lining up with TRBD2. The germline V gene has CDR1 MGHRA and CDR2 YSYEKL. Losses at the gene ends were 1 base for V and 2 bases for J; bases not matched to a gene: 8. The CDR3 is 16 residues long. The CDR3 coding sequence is TGCGCCAGCAGCCAAGGCTTAGGGACTAAAGCCTACGAGCAGTACTTC. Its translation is CASSQGLGTKAYEQYF.

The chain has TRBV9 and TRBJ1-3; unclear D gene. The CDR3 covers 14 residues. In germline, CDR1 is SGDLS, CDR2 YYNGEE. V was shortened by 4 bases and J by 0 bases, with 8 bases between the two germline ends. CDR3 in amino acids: CASSPWASGNTIYF. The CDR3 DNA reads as TGTGCCAGCAGCCCCTGGGCCTCTGGAAACACCATATATTTT. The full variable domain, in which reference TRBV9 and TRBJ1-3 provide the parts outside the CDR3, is DSGVTQTPKHLITATGQRVTLRCSPRSGDLSVYWYQQSLDQGLQFLIQYYNGEERAKGNILERFSAQQFPDLHSELNLSSLELGDSALYFCASSPWASGNTIYFGEGSWLTVV.

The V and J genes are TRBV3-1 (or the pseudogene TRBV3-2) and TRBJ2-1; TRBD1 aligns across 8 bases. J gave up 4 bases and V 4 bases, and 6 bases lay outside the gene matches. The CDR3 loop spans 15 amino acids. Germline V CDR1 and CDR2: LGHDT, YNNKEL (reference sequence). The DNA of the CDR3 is TGTGCCAGCAGCCGCGGGACAGGACAATACAATGAGCAGTTCTTC. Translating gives CASSRGTGQYNEQFF.

The CDR3 loop is CASRSHEGAGNTEAFF. CDR3 DNA sequence: TGTGCCAGCAGGTCACATGAAGGGGCAGGGAACACTGAAGCTTTCTTT. This chain links TRBV28 with TRBJ1-1; possibly TRBD1 for D (5 bases). V was clipped by 6 bases and J by 1 base, with 18 bases between them. Per the germline V gene, CDR1 is MDHEN and CDR2 is SYDVKM. The length of the CDR3 is 16 residues.

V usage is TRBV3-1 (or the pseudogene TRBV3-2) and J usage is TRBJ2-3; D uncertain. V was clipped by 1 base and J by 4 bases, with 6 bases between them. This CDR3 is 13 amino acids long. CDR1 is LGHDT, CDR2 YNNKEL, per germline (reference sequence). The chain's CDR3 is CASSQGLADTQYF. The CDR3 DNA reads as TGTGCCAGCAGCCAAGGACTCGCAGATACGCAGTATTTT.

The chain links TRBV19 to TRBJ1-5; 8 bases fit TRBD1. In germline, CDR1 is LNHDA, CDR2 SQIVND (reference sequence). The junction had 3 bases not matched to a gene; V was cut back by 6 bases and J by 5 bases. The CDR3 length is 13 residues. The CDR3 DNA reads TGTGCCAGTAGGGACAGGGACTATCAGCCCCAGCATTTT. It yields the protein CASRDRDYQPQHF.

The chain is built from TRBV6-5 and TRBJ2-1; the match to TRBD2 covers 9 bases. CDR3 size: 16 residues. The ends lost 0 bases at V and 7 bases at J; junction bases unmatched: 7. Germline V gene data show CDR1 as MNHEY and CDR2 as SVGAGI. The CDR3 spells CASSYSTGLAGNEQFF. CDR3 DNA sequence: TGTGCCAGCAGTTACTCGACGGGACTAGCTGGGAATGAGCAGTTCTTC.

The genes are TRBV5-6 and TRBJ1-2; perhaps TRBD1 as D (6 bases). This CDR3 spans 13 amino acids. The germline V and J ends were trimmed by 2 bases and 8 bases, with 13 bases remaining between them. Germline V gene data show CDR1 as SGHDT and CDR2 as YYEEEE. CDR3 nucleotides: TGTGCCAGCAGCTTCAGACAGGTTCGGGGCTACACCTTC. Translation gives CASSFRQVRGYTF.

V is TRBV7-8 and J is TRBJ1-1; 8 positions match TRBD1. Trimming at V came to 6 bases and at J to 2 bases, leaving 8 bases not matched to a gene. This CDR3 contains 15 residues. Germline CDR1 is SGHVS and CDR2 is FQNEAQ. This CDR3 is CASRLGQALNTEAFF. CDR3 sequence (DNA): TGTGCCAGCAGATTGGGACAGGCGTTAAACACTGAAGCTTTCTTT.

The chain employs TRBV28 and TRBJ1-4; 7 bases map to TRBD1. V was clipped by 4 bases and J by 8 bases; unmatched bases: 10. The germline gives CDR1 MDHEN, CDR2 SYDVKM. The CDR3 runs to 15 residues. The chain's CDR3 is CASSSYRGRGEKLFF. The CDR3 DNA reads TGTGCCAGCAGTTCTTACAGGGGAAGGGGGGAAAAACTGTTTTTT.

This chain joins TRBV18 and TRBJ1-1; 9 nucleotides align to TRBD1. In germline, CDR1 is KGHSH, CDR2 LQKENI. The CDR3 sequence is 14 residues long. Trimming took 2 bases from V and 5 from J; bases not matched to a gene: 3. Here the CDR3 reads CASSPIQGATEAFF. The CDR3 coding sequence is TGTGCCAGCTCACCAATACAGGGGGCGACTGAAGCTTTCTTT.

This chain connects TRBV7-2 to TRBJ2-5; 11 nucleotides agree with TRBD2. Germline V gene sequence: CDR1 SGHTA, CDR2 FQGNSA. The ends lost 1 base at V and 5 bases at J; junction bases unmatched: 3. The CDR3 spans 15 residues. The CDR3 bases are TGTGCCAGCAGCTTAGAGGCTAGCGGGGGGGAGACCCAGTACTTC. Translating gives CASSLEASGGETQYF.

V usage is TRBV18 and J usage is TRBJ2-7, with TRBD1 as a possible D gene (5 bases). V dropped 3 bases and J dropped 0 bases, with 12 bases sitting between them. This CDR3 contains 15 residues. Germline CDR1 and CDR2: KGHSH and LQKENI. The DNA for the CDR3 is TGTGCCAGCTCACCCCTAGACAGAAGCTCCTACGAGCAGTACTTC. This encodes CASSPLDRSSYEQYF.

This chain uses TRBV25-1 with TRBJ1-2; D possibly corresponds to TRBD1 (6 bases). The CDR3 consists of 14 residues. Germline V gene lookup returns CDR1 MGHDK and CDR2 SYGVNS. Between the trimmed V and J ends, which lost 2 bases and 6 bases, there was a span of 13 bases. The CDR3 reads CASSERGGGDGYTF. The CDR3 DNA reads TGTGCCAGCAGTGAACGCGGGGGGGGCGATGGCTACACCTTC.